This TCR beta chain was recorded in a study of blood T cells in healthy people across ages. Findings and limits, study-wide: Diversity was estimated from one million T cells, and these estimates were considered underestimates. Diversity was higher, and naive CD4+ cells more numerous, in long-lived donors than in aged donors.

Trimming pared 7 bases from V and 5 bases from J, leaving 18 bases between. Germline loops: CDR1 MNHEY, CDR2 SVGAGI. This CDR3 spans 14 amino acids. Next came a second PCR, run for about 6 to 11 cycles, which used a sample-barcoded 5' primer along with a J-beta primer mix. TCRdb recomputed calls from the 5' RACE reads with MiXCR, one row per CDR3 protein. The sample lists more than 1 million distinct CDR3 sequences; 45% were seen once. On this clonotype itself: As yet, its antigen is unknown.

The receptor was isolated from a woman aged 60-75 years in good health. The chain joins TRBV6-5 to TRBJ2-7; no definite D call. The source material was blood. CDR3 bases: TGTGCCAGCATTGCCGGGCCTCCAGAGGACGAGCAGTACTTC. Translation: CASIAGPPEDEQYF.